The 30 T cell receptor beta chains listed next were all sequenced from one sample in a study of blood T cell repertoires in COVID-19. Assay: immunoSEQ multiplex PCR; the TCRdb copy retains only in-frame clones and omits some. The data show fewer than 95,000 clones, around nine tenths seen once. Sequencing was carried out using peripheral blood. The receptor source for this set is a woman older than 75 with acute or convalescent COVID-19.

The rearrangement uses TRBV15 and TRBJ2-1; 7 bases match TRBD2. There are 17 residues in the CDR3. V shed 0 bases, J shed 3 bases, and the junction held 8 bases outside the gene matches. The germline gives CDR1 LNHNV, CDR2 YYDKDF (reference sequence). The CDR3 DNA reads as TGTGCCACCAGCAGAGATCGCGGCGGGGGTGGCTACAATGAGCAGTTCTTC. It yields the protein CATSRDRGGGGYNEQFF.

V and J are TRBV7-6 and TRBJ2-2, with 7 bases matching TRBD1. J was trimmed by 5 bases and V by 1 base; bases with no gene match: 4. CDR1 is SGHVS and CDR2 is FNYEAQ in the germline V gene. This CDR3 is 15 amino acids long. CDR3 nucleotides: TGTGCCAGCAGCTTAGTGACAGGGCCTACCGGGGAGCTGTTTTTT. Protein: CASSLVTGPTGELFF.

J is TRBJ2-5 and V is TRBV7-9, with TRBD1 as a possible D gene (5 bases). The germline V gene has CDR1 SEHNR and CDR2 FQNEAQ (reference sequence). With 5 bases removed from V and 2 bases from J, the gap between germline ends came to 12 bases. The CDR3 extends over 14 amino acids. The CDR3 DNA sequence: TGTGCCAGCAGCCCTCATTCAGGGCAAGAGACCCAGTACTTC. It specifies CASSPHSGQETQYF.

The chain recombines TRBV10-1 with TRBJ2-7, with 16 bases fitting TRBD2. Per germline, CDR1 WNHNN and CDR2 SYGVQD (reference sequence). This CDR3 is built from 17 residues. Unmatched junction bases numbered 6, after V lost 6 bases and J lost 1 base. The CDR3 region has the DNA TGCGCCAGCAGGGGACTAGCGGGAGGGCCCACTTCCTACGAGCAGTACTTC. The encoded protein is CASRGLAGGPTSYEQYF.

V usage is TRBV7-3 and J usage is TRBJ1-6; D may be TRBD1 (5 bases). The V end was cut by 5 bases, the J end by 7 bases, with 15 bases between. Germline V gene lookup returns CDR1 SGHTA and CDR2 FQGTGA. The CDR3 runs 15 residues. The CDR3 here is CASSKVQGGNSPLHF. CDR3 sequence (DNA): TGTGCCAGCAGCAAAGTCCAGGGTGGGAATTCACCCCTCCACTTT. Based on the CDR3 plus reference TRBV7-3 and TRBJ1-6, the full variable domain is GAGVSQTPSNKVTEKGKYVELRCDPISGHTALYWYRQSLGQGPEFLIYFQGTGAADDSGLPNDRFFAVRPEGSVSTLKIQRTERGDSAVYLCASSKVQGGNSPLHFGNGTRLTVT.

The chain links TRBV7-9 to TRBJ1-1, with D possibly TRBD1 on 5 matching bases. The CDR3 runs 11 residues. The V end was cut by 1 base, the J end by 8 bases, with 5 bases between. CDR1 is SEHNR and CDR2 is FQNEAQ in the germline V gene (reference sequence). As DNA, the CDR3 is TGTGCCAGCAGCTTAGACAGGGAAGCTTTCTTT. Its translation is CASSLDREAFF.

The V gene is TRBV7-2, the J gene TRBJ1-2, with 9 bases lining up with TRBD1. Germline V gene lookup returns CDR1 SGHTA and CDR2 FQGNSA. The V gene end was trimmed by 5 bases and the J gene end by 8 bases; junction bases not matched to a gene: 9. The CDR3 length is 14 residues. The CDR3 reads CASSPSGQGFGYTF. Written as DNA, the CDR3 is TGTGCCAGCAGCCCCTCGGGACAGGGTTTCGGCTACACCTTC.

The rearrangement uses TRBV10-3 and TRBJ2-3; TRBD2 agrees at 11 bases. The V and J ends lost 6 bases and 6 bases, in that order; junction bases with no gene match: 5. Germline lookup yields CDR1 ENHRY and CDR2 SYGVKD. This CDR3 is 14 amino acids long. CDR3 DNA: TGTGCCATCAGCAAGACTAGCGGGGCCGATACGCAGTATTTT. It encodes CAISKTSGADTQYF.

V usage is TRBV5-1 and J usage is TRBJ1-1; D may be TRBD1 (6 bases). Trimming removed 3 bases at V and 4 bases at J, with 13 bases between. The CDR3 sequence is 14 residues long. Germline CDR1 and CDR2: SGHRS and YFSETQ. The CDR3 sequence: CASSSTGRVTEAFF. The CDR3 DNA follows: TGCGCCAGCAGCTCAACAGGGCGGGTCACTGAAGCTTTCTTT.

The rearrangement links TRBV5-6 to TRBJ1-1, with TRBD1 matching 8 bases. Germline V CDR1 and CDR2: SGHDT, YYEEEE. V lost 2 bases and J lost 4; bases outside the gene matches: 13. The CDR3 is made up of 17 amino acids. The chain's CDR3 is CASSFQPGQVRGTEAFF. CDR3 nucleotide sequence: TGTGCCAGCAGCTTTCAACCGGGACAGGTTAGGGGCACTGAAGCTTTCTTT.

CDR3 DNA sequence: TGTGCCACCATGACTAGCGGGGGGTTGCAGTTCTTC. Protein product: CATMTSGGLQFF. The chain carries TRBV24-1 and TRBJ2-1; TRBD2 matches at 13 bases. Germline loops: CDR1 KGHDR, CDR2 SFDVKD. J lost 12 bases, V lost 8 bases, and 3 bases had no gene match. This CDR3 comprises 12 residues.

The J gene is TRBJ1-6, the V gene TRBV6-2 or TRBV6-3; 9 positions match TRBD1. The V and J ends lost 1 base and 2 bases, in that order; junction bases with no gene match: 12. CDR1 MNHEY and CDR2 SVGEGT come from the germline V gene. This CDR3 comprises 20 residues. The CDR3, as DNA: TGTGCCAGCAGTTACTTTCCGGGACAGGGTAAGAACACCTATAATTCACCCCTCCACTTT. Translating gives CASSYFPGQGKNTYNSPLHF.

The V gene is TRBV3-1 (or the pseudogene TRBV3-2), the J gene TRBJ1-2; D is uncertain. The germline V gene encodes CDR1 LGHDT and CDR2 YNNKEL (reference sequence). CDR3 length equals 15 residues. Between the trimmed V and J ends, which lost 4 bases and 0 bases, there was a span of 12 bases. CDR3 loop: CASSPPGAPNYGYTF. CDR3 coding DNA: TGTGCCAGCAGCCCTCCGGGAGCCCCTAACTATGGCTACACCTTC.

The chain recombines TRBV27 with TRBJ2-1; D might be TRBD1 (5 bases). The CDR3 runs 15 residues. CDR1 and CDR2 from the germline V gene are MNHEY and SMNVEV (reference sequence). V was pared by 4 bases and J by 4 bases, with 14 bases between. CDR3 sequence (DNA): TGTGCCAGCAGTTGGCAGGGCATCCGATACAATGAGCAGTTCTTC. The encoded protein is CASSWQGIRYNEQFF.

The rearrangement links TRBV12-5 to TRBJ2-7, with 8 nucleotides matching TRBD1. The CDR3 is made up of 13 amino acids. Trimming took 5 bases from V and 1 from J; bases not matched to a gene: 1. Germline values: CDR1 LGHNT, CDR2 FRNRAP. CDR3 DNA: TGTGCTAGTGGTCGGACAGGGTCCTACGAGCAGTACTTC. Amino acids: CASGRTGSYEQYF. The whole variable domain, remainder taken from reference TRBV12-5 and TRBJ2-7, is DARVTQTPRHKVTEMGQEVTMRCQPILGHNTVFWYRQTMMQGLELLAYFRNRAPLDDSGMPKDRFSAEMPDATLATLKIQPSEPRDSAVYFCASGRTGSYEQYFGPGTRLTVT.

V and J are TRBV3-1 (or the pseudogene TRBV3-2) and TRBJ1-4; TRBD1 aligns across 8 bases. The CDR3 sequence is 14 residues long. After removal of 6 bases from V and 5 bases from J, the junction contained 5 bases not matched to a gene. Germline values: CDR1 LGHDT, CDR2 YNNKEL (reference sequence). Here the CDR3 DNA reads TGTGCCAGCAGTAGTGGGACAGGCAATGAAAAACTGTTTTTT. It codes for CASSSGTGNEKLFF.

This clone was seen more than once but under ten times. The V and J genes are TRBV12-3 or TRBV12-4 and TRBJ1-2; 7 bases align to TRBD1. This CDR3 contains 13 residues. Trimming cost V 6 bases and J 0 bases; bases outside gene matches: 1. CDR3 DNA sequence: TGTGCCAGCAGCGGGACAGCTAACTATGGCTACACCTTC. It encodes CASSGTANYGYTF.

The chain couples TRBV6-5 to TRBJ1-4; D is perhaps TRBD1 (6 bases). Looked up from germline, CDR1 is MNHEY and CDR2 is SVGAGI. The germline V and J ends were trimmed by 8 bases and 5 bases, with 12 bases remaining between them. The CDR3 spans 13 residues. In DNA form, the CDR3 reads TGTGCCAGCGGGAGGGGGGGGAATGAAAAACTGTTTTTT. The encoded protein is CASGRGGNEKLFF.

The chain couples TRBV4-2 to TRBJ2-1, with D unresolved. Germline CDR1 and CDR2: LGHNA and YNFKEQ. CDR3 length: 15 amino acids. V lost 6 bases, J lost 0 bases, and 12 bases lay in between. CDR3 sequence reads: CASRSVGGSYNEQFF. The CDR3, as DNA: TGTGCCAGCAGGAGCGTGGGTGGCTCCTACAATGAGCAGTTCTTC.

The chain employs TRBV3-1 (or the pseudogene TRBV3-2) and TRBJ2-1, with TRBD2 matching over 12 bases. This CDR3 has 16 amino acids. Per the germline V gene, CDR1 is LGHDT and CDR2 is YNNKEL (reference sequence). The V segment lost 1 base and the J segment 7 bases; nucleotides outside the gene matches: 5. CDR3 DNA: TGTGCCAGCAGCCAAGGGACTAGCGGGGCGAGGAATGAGCAGTTCTTC. It codes for CASSQGTSGARNEQFF.

The gene calls are TRBV5-1 and TRBJ1-5; 7 bases line up with TRBD1. Germline CDR1 is SGHRS and CDR2 is YFSETQ. J gave up 5 bases and V 4 bases, and 9 bases lay outside the gene matches. The CDR3 loop spans 15 amino acids. CDR3 sequence (DNA): TGCGCCAGCAGCAAAACGACAGGGTTGGATCAGCCCCAGCATTTT. This codes for CASSKTTGLDQPQHF.

This chain uses TRBV11-2 with TRBJ1-4, with D perhaps TRBD1 (5 bases). The V gene's germline CDR1 is SGHAT and CDR2 FQNNGV. The CDR3 length is 12 residues. V lost 4 bases and J lost 8, with 8 bases in between. The CDR3 coding sequence is TGTGCCAGCAGCTCGGGGGGGGAAAAACTGTTTTTT. Protein sequence: CASSSGGEKLFF.

This chain links TRBV28 with TRBJ2-7; TRBD2 matches 8 bases. This CDR3 comprises 15 residues. The J segment lost 2 bases and the V segment lost 3 bases, leaving 6 bases of the junction unmatched. Germline V gene data show CDR1 as MDHEN and CDR2 as SYDVKM. The CDR3 loop is CASSFGTRSTYEQYF. DNA of the CDR3: TGTGCCAGCAGTTTCGGGACTAGGAGCACCTACGAGCAGTACTTC.

The rearrangement uses TRBV4-2 and TRBJ2-3; 8 bases fit TRBD1. V was pared by 3 bases and J by 1 base, with 3 bases of the junction left unmatched. The CDR3 covers 15 residues. The germline V gene encodes CDR1 LGHNA and CDR2 YNFKEQ. DNA for the CDR3: TGTGCCAGCAGCCAGGGACAGGACCGCACAGATACGCAGTATTTT. Its translation is CASSQGQDRTDTQYF.

The chain has TRBV27 and TRBJ1-1; D remains ambiguous. CDR3 size: 13 residues. Between the trimmed V and J ends, which lost 6 bases and 4 bases, there was a span of 12 bases. CDR1 and CDR2 from the germline V gene are MNHEY and SMNVEV (reference sequence). The CDR3 DNA is TGTGCCAGCAGGCCGAGTCACGGCACTGAAGCTTTCTTT. Translating gives CASRPSHGTEAFF.

The chain has TRBV5-1 and TRBJ2-2; no definite D call. V lost 6 bases and J lost 3, with 12 bases in between. CDR3 size: 14 residues. The germline V gene has CDR1 SGHRS and CDR2 YFSETQ. CDR3 region: CASILSPDTGELFF. The CDR3 DNA follows: TGCGCCAGCATCCTCTCCCCGGACACCGGGGAGCTGTTTTTT.

The chain's CDR3 is CASRAASNQPQHF. The CDR3 region has the DNA TGTGCCAGCAGAGCGGCTAGCAATCAGCCCCAGCATTTT. This rearrangement joins TRBV12-3 or TRBV12-4 to TRBJ1-5; D ambiguous. V dropped 6 bases and J dropped 0 bases, with 6 bases sitting between them. The length of the CDR3 is 13 residues.

The V call is TRBV7-3, the J call TRBJ2-1; 10 bases line up with TRBD2. CDR3 size: 15 residues. Looked up from germline, CDR1 is SGHTA and CDR2 is FQGTGA. With 1 base clipped from V and 9 bases from J, the junction kept 6 bases outside the gene matches. The CDR3: CASSLRPSGRGEQFF. CDR3 in DNA: TGTGCCAGCAGCTTAAGGCCTAGCGGGAGAGGTGAGCAGTTCTTC.

The rearrangement joins TRBV5-4 to TRBJ1-4, with TRBD1 matching 9 bases. CDR1 SGHNT and CDR2 YYREEE come from the germline V gene (reference sequence). V was clipped by 3 bases and J by 8 bases; unmatched bases: 8. This CDR3 region has 15 residues. CDR3 amino acids: CASSSPGQGEEKLFF. The CDR3 DNA is TGTGCCAGCAGCTCACCGGGACAGGGTGAAGAAAAACTGTTTTTT.

CDR3 residues: CASSQVGRGYNEQFF. The CDR3 DNA reads as TGTGCCAGCAGCCAAGTGGGCCGGGGCTACAATGAGCAGTTCTTC. The chain employs TRBV4-2 and TRBJ2-1; possibly TRBD2 for D (5 bases). V was shortened by 1 base and J by 3 bases, with 10 bases between the two germline ends. Germline V lookup: CDR1 LGHNA, CDR2 YNFKEQ. This CDR3 has 15 amino acids.